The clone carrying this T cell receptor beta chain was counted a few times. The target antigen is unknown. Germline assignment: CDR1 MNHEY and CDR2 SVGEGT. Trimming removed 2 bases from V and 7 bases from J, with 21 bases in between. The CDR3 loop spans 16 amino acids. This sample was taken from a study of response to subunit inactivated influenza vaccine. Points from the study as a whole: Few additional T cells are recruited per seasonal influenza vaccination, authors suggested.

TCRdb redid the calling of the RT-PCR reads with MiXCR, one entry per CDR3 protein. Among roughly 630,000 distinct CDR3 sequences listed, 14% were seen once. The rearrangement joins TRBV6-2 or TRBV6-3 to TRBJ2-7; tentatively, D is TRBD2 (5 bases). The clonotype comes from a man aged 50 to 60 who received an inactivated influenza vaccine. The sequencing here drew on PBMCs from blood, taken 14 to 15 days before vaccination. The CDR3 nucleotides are TGTGCCAGCAGTTACCGCGTGTCCGTCGGACTGGCTGAGCAGTACTTC. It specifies CASSYRVSVGLAEQYF.